The 8 T cell receptor beta chains given below trace back to one sample, sequenced in a study of T cells in localized non-small cell lung cancer. Assay: immunoSEQ multiplex PCR; the TCRdb copy retains only in-frame clones and omits some. Seen here are approximately 80,000 clones, 80% observed once, and the top ten hold approximately 9.6%. Sequenced material: peripheral blood, taken before any cancer treatment. All receptors come from a female donor aged 60 or older with stage I lung adenocarcinoma.

This chain uses TRBV5-6 with TRBJ2-5; tentatively, D is TRBD1 (7 bases). The tail of the sequence fits TRBJ2-7 better, so the J call may be wrong. The CDR3 covers 15 residues. Looked up from germline, CDR1 is SGHDT and CDR2 is YYEEEE. CDR3 DNA: TGTGCCAGCTCGTTTGGAGGGGGCGTTTCCTACGAGCAGTACTTC. Translated: CASSFGGGVSYEQYF.

The chain recombines TRBV6-5 with TRBJ1-5; 9 bases align to TRBD1. Germline V gives CDR1 MNHEY, CDR2 SVGAGI. With 2 bases clipped from V and 9 bases from J, the junction kept 5 bases outside the gene matches. The CDR3 has 14 residues. The CDR3 spells CASSYGTGSRPQHF. The CDR3 region has the DNA TGTGCCAGCAGTTACGGGACAGGGAGCCGGCCCCAGCATTTT.

The chain uses TRBV7-2 and TRBJ2-7; D is uncertain. V lost 5 bases and J 6 bases, leaving 20 bases between the germline ends. The CDR3 length is 15 residues. The germline CDR1 and CDR2 sequences are SGHTA and FQGNSA. CDR3 protein: CASSPTPGLLGEQYF. The CDR3 region has the DNA TGTGCCAGCAGCCCGACGCCGGGTCTCCTTGGCGAGCAGTACTTC.

The CDR3, as DNA: TGTGCCAGCAGCTTATTGGGGGCAGATACGCAGTATTTT. Translating it yields CASSLLGADTQYF. The rearrangement joins TRBV7-3 to TRBJ2-3, with D possibly called TRBD1 or TRBD2 (5 bases each). The ends were cut back, 2 bases at V and 4 bases at J, with 7 bases in the middle. In germline, CDR1 is SGHTA, CDR2 FQGTGA. This CDR3 spans 13 amino acids.

J is TRBJ1-5 and V is TRBV2; D gene uncertain. This CDR3 is 14 amino acids long. Per germline, CDR1 SNHLY and CDR2 FYNNEI. V lost 1 base, J lost 5 bases, and 9 bases lay in between. The CDR3 is CASSEVRLHQPQHF. DNA for the CDR3: TGTGCCAGCAGTGAAGTCCGGTTGCATCAGCCCCAGCATTTT.

V usage is TRBV5-1 and J usage is TRBJ2-7; tentative D call: TRBD1 (6 bases). This CDR3 spans 14 amino acids. Trimming took 4 bases from V and 5 from J, leaving 16 bases between them. The germline gives CDR1 SGHRS, CDR2 YFSETQ. The chain's CDR3 is CASSRRDTVDEQYF. The CDR3 DNA is TGCGCCAGCAGCCGCCGGGACACCGTCGACGAGCAGTACTTC. The variable domain in full, completed from reference TRBV5-1 and TRBJ2-7, reads KAGVTQTPRYLIKTRGQQVTLSCSPISGHRSVSWYQQTPGQGLQFLFEYFSETQRNKGNFPGRFSGRQFSNSRSEMNVSTLELGDSALYLCASSRRDTVDEQYFGPGTRLTVT.

This rearrangement joins TRBV10-1 to TRBJ2-3, with TRBD2 identical over 12 bases. V gave up 7 bases and J gave up 4 bases; unmatched junction bases: 9. The CDR3 is made up of 16 amino acids. CDR1 WNHNN and CDR2 SYGVQD come from the germline V gene (reference sequence). The CDR3 nucleotides read TGCGCCAGCATGACTAGCGGGAGTTACCGCCCAGATACGCAGTATTTT. Its translation is CASMTSGSYRPDTQYF.

This rearrangement joins TRBV6-5 to TRBJ1-3; no firm D call. V dropped 2 bases and J dropped 4 bases, with 9 bases sitting between them. The CDR3 length is 14 residues. Germline V lookup: CDR1 MNHEY, CDR2 SVGAGI. The CDR3 DNA reads TGTGCCAGCAGTTACGGAGACCTAGGAAACACCATATATTTT. The encoded protein is CASSYGDLGNTIYF.